This TCR beta chain was sequenced in a study of T cells after yellow fever vaccination. Study information: Preparation of fractions with low cell numbers was performed using SMART-Seq v4 Ultra Low Input.

Study-wide points: Across the CD4 and CD8 compartments, a small share of clonotypes was present in both. Abundant contaminating clonotypes from the bulk population could appear in FACS-sorted repertoires. Subsequent to the booster, the majority of primary-vaccination clones reappeared (around 96% CD4, 70% to 90% CD8).

TCRdb redid the calling of the 5' RACE reads with MiXCR, one entry per CDR3 protein. The top ten clones hold 24% of a sample with about 52,000 distinct CDR3 sequences, 6.6% of them seen once. The CDR3 spans 14 residues. Trimming took off 3 bases at V and 6 bases at J, with 11 bases between the two ends. Per the germline V gene, CDR1 is MGHRA and CDR2 is YSYEKL. The material was CD8+ T cells not binding an NS4B(214-222) dextramer, sorted from PBMCs, obtained roughly 47 days after the first yellow fever vaccination. The V and J genes are TRBV4-1 and TRBJ2-2; D uncertain. The TCR comes from a man younger than 35 who received the YFV17D yellow fever vaccine. Here the CDR3 reads CASSHHRLAGELFF. The CDR3 DNA reads TGCGCCAGCAGCCATCATAGGTTGGCCGGGGAGCTGTTTTTT.